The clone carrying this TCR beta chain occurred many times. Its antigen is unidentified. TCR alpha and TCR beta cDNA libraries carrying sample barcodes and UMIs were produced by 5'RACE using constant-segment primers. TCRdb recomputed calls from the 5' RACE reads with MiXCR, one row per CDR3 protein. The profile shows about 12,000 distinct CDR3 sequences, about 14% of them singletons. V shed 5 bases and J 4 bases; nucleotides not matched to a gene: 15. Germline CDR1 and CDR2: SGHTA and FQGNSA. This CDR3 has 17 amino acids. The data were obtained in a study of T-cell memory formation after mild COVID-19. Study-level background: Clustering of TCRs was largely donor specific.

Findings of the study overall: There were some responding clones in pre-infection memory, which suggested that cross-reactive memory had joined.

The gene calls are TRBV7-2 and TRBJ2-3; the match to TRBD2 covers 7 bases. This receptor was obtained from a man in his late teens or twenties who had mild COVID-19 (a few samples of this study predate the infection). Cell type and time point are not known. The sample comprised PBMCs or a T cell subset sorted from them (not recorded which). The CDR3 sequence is CASSHDLASGRADTQYF. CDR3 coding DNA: TGTGCCAGCAGCCATGATCTTGCCTCGGGGAGGGCAGATACGCAGTATTTT. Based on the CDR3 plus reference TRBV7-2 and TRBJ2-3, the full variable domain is GAGVSQSPSNKVTEKGKDVELRCDPISGHTALYWYRQSLGQGLEFLIYFQGNSAPDKSGLPSDRFSAERTGGSVSTLTIQRTQQEDSAVYLCASSHDLASGRADTQYFGPGTRLTVL.